A selection of T cell receptor beta chains follows, all from one sample in a study of CD8 T cells in ankylosing spondylitis. Using its own MiXCR run on the 5' RACE reads, TCRdb lists one record per CDR3 protein. The sample lists under 300,000 distinct CDR3 sequences; over 8.5% were seen once. The sample was blood, either unsorted or a sorted T cell fraction (not recorded which). The receptors derive from a male donor with ankylosing spondylitis or in good health (not recorded which). Each CDR3 is given with its conserved first and last residue. The D gene is left open where the match is weak. Rows may omit the clone size; those that give it use once, few, many or a size class.

D | J | size | V | CDR3 | DNA
NA | TRBJ1-1 | many | TRBV27 | CASSLTGYMNTEAFF | TGTGCCAGCAGTTTAACGGGGTACATGAACACTGAAGCTTTCTTT
TRBD2 | TRBJ2-7 | NA | TRBV6-6 | CASSYVAGGAYEQYF | TGTGCCAGCAGTTACGTAGCGGGGGGCGCCTACGAGCAGTACTTC
TRBD1 | TRBJ1-1 | many | TRBV12-3/TRBV12-4 | CASSYLTGREAFF | TGTGCCAGCAGTTACCTGACAGGGAGGGAGGCTTTCTTT
NA | TRBJ1-1 | many | TRBV5-1 | CASRETGSGVNTEAFF | TGCGCCAGTCGCGAAACAGGGTCGGGCGTGAACACTGAAGCTTTCTTT
NA | TRBJ2-1 | few | TRBV2 | CASRIRANEQFF | TGTGCCAGCAGGATCAGGGCCAATGAGCAGTTCTTC
NA | TRBJ2-1 | NA | TRBV5-1 | CASSLAGDSNEQFF | TGCGCCAGCAGCTTGGCGGGGGATAGTAATGAGCAGTTCTTC
TRBD1 | TRBJ2-5 | NA | TRBV5-1 | CASSWGGTGLQETQYF | TGCGCCAGCAGCTGGGGGGGGACAGGGCTCCAAGAGACCCAGTACTTC
NA | TRBJ2-7 | many | TRBV20-1 | CSASLARASYEQYF | TGCAGTGCTAGTTTGGCAAGGGCCTCCTACGAGCAGTACTTC
TRBD1 | TRBJ2-7 | many | TRBV11-2 | CASSFRDRLYEQYF | TGTGCCAGCAGCTTTCGGGACAGGCTATACGAGCAGTACTTC
TRBD2 | TRBJ2-3 | many | TRBV20-1 | CSARDILAGDVTQYF | TGCAGTGCTAGAGATATACTAGCGGGAGACGTTACGCAGTATTTT
TRBD2 | TRBJ2-1 | NA | TRBV5-1 | CASSSPGTSGGPRVSYNEQFF | TGCGCCAGCAGCTCCCCGGGGACTAGCGGGGGCCCGAGGGTCTCCTACAATGAGCAGTTCTTC
NA | TRBJ1-2 | NA | TRBV7-9 | CASSLGLGFGYTF | TGTGCCAGCAGCTTGGGACTTGGTTTTGGCTACACCTTC
TRBD2 | TRBJ2-3 | many | TRBV5-1 | CASSHRLAGGPDTQYF | TGCGCCAGCAGCCACCGACTAGCGGGGGGCCCAGATACGCAGTATTTT
NA | TRBJ1-6 | many | TRBV20-1 | CSARGAVIDSPLHF | TGCAGTGCTAGGGGGGCGGTGATTGATTCACCCCTCCACTTT
NA | TRBJ2-7 | many | TRBV7-2 | CASSLSKTSYEQYF | TGTGCCAGCAGCTTAAGTAAGACCTCCTACGAGCAGTACTTC
NA | TRBJ2-3 | many | TRBV28 | CASSPPGRDTQYF | TGTGCCAGCAGTCCGCCTGGACGAGATACGCAGTATTTT
NA | TRBJ2-1 | many | TRBV7-8 | CASSLAPLRGQFF | TGTGCCAGCAGCTTAGCGCCGTTGAGAGGGCAGTTCTTC
NA | TRBJ2-3 | many | TRBV20-1 | CSARIGVTDTQYF | TGCAGTGCTAGGATAGGGGTAACAGATACGCAGTATTTT
NA | TRBJ2-5 | NA | TRBV5-1 | CASSLAAVRPGQETQYF | TGCGCCAGCAGCTTGGCCGCCGTGCGGCCGGGGCAAGAGACCCAGTACTTC
TRBD1 | TRBJ2-7 | few | TRBV12-3/TRBV12-4 | CASSWDRFEQYF | TGTGCCAGCAGCTGGGACAGGTTCGAGCAGTACTTC
NA | TRBJ2-4 | many | TRBV29-1 | CSVTTDAKNIQYF | TGCAGCGTCACGACGGACGCCAAAAACATTCAGTACTTC
NA | TRBJ2-5 | few | TRBV7-2 | CASSLPPELSQYF | TGTGCCAGCAGCTTGCCACCAGAATTGTCCCAGTACTTC
TRBD1 | TRBJ2-1 | many | TRBV10-2 | CASRGNRDRRNNEQFF | TGCGCCAGCAGGGGGAACCGGGACAGGAGAAATAATGAGCAGTTCTTC
NA | TRBJ1-2 | NA | TRBV28 | CASSWGRAHWGYTF | TGTGCCAGCAGCTGGGGACGTGCTCACTGGGGCTACACCTTC
TRBD2 | TRBJ2-5 | NA | TRBV27 | CASSLGLAGGGETQYF | TGTGCCAGCAGTTTGGGACTAGCGGGAGGGGGCGAGACCCAGTACTTC
NA | TRBJ1-1 | many | TRBV4-1 | CASSQATQPNTEAFF | TGCGCCAGCAGCCAAGCGACTCAGCCGAACACTGAAGCTTTCTTT
NA | TRBJ1-1 | NA | TRBV2 | CASSPPWTLGIAFF | TGTGCCAGCAGTCCACCCTGGACATTGGGTATAGCTTTCTTT
TRBD2 | TRBJ2-2 | many | TRBV5-1 | CASSSTAGETGELFF | TGCGCCAGCAGTTCAACAGCGGGAGAAACCGGGGAGCTGTTTTTT
NA | TRBJ2-5 | NA | TRBV7-9 | CASSSRGQRGETQYF | TGTGCCAGCAGCTCTAGGGGCCAAAGAGGAGAGACCCAGTACTTC
TRBD2 | TRBJ2-7 | many | TRBV12-3/TRBV12-4 | CASSLARVAGEQYF | TGTGCCAGCAGTTTAGCGCGGGTAGCGGGAGAGCAGTACTTC
TRBD2 | TRBJ2-1 | few | TRBV28 | CASSLRGRASNEQFF | TGTGCCAGCAGTTTACGTGGGAGGGCCAGTAATGAGCAGTTCTTC
TRBD2 | TRBJ2-3 | NA | TRBV5-1 | CASRAYGGRAGTDTQYF | TGCGCCAGCAGGGCATACGGCGGGAGGGCCGGTACAGATACGCAGTATTTT
NA | TRBJ1-4 | many | TRBV5-1 | CASRPQTDPNEKLFF | TGCGCCAGCAGACCACAGACAGACCCAAATGAAAAACTGTTTTTT
NA | TRBJ2-3 | many | TRBV5-1 | CASSLGKGPDTQYF | TGCGCCAGCAGCTTGGGGAAGGGTCCAGATACGCAGTATTTT
TRBD1 | TRBJ2-7 | few | TRBV20-1 | CSATEGQGEKTYEQYF | TGCAGTGCTACGGAGGGACAGGGGGAGAAAACCTACGAGCAGTACTTC
NA | TRBJ1-1 | many | TRBV6-5 | CASSSHHSVNTEAFF | TGTGCCAGCAGTTCTCACCATAGTGTGAACACTGAAGCTTTCTTT
TRBD2 | TRBJ2-3 | NA | TRBV2 | CASRPGTSGASTDTQYF | TGTGCCAGCAGGCCCGGGACTAGCGGGGCTAGCACAGATACGCAGTATTTT
NA | TRBJ2-2 | few | TRBV2 | CASSLSFGELFF | TGTGCCAGCAGTCTCTCATTCGGGGAGCTGTTTTTT
TRBD2 | TRBJ2-2 | few | TRBV9 | CASSVMAGDVTGELFF | TGTGCCAGCAGCGTAATGGCGGGAGATGTCACCGGGGAGCTGTTTTTT
NA | TRBJ2-7 | few | TRBV4-2 | CASSQERLVMYEQYF | TGTGCCAGCAGCCAAGAAAGGCTAGTGATGTACGAGCAGTACTTC
NA | TRBJ2-3 | NA | TRBV18 | CASSPRQLSTDTQYF | TGTGCCAGCTCACCGAGACAGCTAAGCACAGATACGCAGTATTTT
TRBD1 | TRBJ2-7 | many | TRBV25-1 | CASSDNLRQGQSYEQYF | TGTGCCAGCAGTGACAACCTGAGACAGGGTCAGTCCTACGAGCAGTACTTC
NA | TRBJ1-5 | few | TRBV21-1 | CASSKGGFQPQHF | TGTGCCAGCAGCAAAGGAGGGTTTCAGCCCCAGCATTTT
NA | TRBJ2-7 | NA | TRBV5-1 | CASSLEGDKSYEQYF | TGCGCCAGCAGCTTGGAGGGAGACAAATCCTACGAGCAGTACTTC
TRBD1 | TRBJ2-7 | NA | TRBV20-1 | CSARGQGSYEQYF | TGCAGTGCGCGGGGACAGGGATCCTACGAGCAGTACTTC
TRBD2 | TRBJ2-5 | many | TRBV20-1 | CSARAAGGQETQYF | TGCAGTGCTAGAGCAGCGGGAGGTCAAGAGACCCAGTACTTC
NA | TRBJ2-3 | many | TRBV5-1 | CASSLEGGTSGGTQYF | TGCGCCAGCAGCTTGGAGGGGGGGACCTCCGGTGGGACGCAGTATTTT
TRBD1 | TRBJ2-7 | many | TRBV28 | CASSLWTPGQGVDEQYF | TGTGCCAGCAGTTTATGGACGCCCGGACAGGGGGTGGACGAGCAGTACTTC
TRBD1 | TRBJ2-1 | few | TRBV5-8 | CASSLSGQGREQFF | TGTGCCAGCAGCTTGTCGGGACAGGGTAGGGAGCAGTTCTTC